The 13 T cell receptor beta chains below come from one sample, sequenced in a study of blood T cells in healthy people across ages. For the second PCR, which ran for about 6 to 11 cycles, a sample-barcoded 5' primer and a J-beta primer mix were used. Each CDR3 protein gets one entry after TCRdb re-called the 5' RACE reads with MiXCR. The table records hundreds of thousands of distinct CDR3 sequences, about 25% of them present only once. These records were also assigned to another study, of T cells of mothers and their children.

Sequencing was performed on blood. The receptor source for this set is a boy aged 5-17 years in good health.

In this sample, this clonotype turned up a few times. This CDR3 reads CASSSNLAGSQETQYF. The CDR3 DNA sequence: TGTGCCAGCAGTTCAAACCTAGCGGGGAGCCAAGAGACCCAGTACTTC. The chain recombines TRBV6-2 or TRBV6-3 with TRBJ2-5; 9 bases agree with TRBD2. Germline trimming cut 4 bases from V and 1 base from J; bases unmatched to any gene: 7. Germline lookup yields CDR1 MNHEY and CDR2 SVGEGT. The CDR3 length is 16 residues.

This clonotype was picked up a small number of times. J is TRBJ1-2 and V is TRBV7-9; 7 nucleotides line up with TRBD1. Germline CDR1 is SEHNR and CDR2 is FQNEAQ (reference sequence). The CDR3 consists of 16 residues. J was trimmed by 4 bases and V by 5 bases; bases with no gene match: 13. The CDR3 protein is CASSTPPVAGGYGYTF. The CDR3 DNA reads as TGTGCCAGCAGCACGCCACCGGTAGCAGGGGGCTATGGCTACACCTTC.

The chain employs TRBV5-1 and TRBJ2-5; D is perhaps TRBD1 (5 bases). Trimming took off 1 base at V and 0 bases at J, with 10 bases between the two ends. The CDR3 length is 15 residues. Germline CDR1 reads SGHRS; CDR2 reads YFSETQ. The CDR3 sequence is CASSLWAGNQETQYF. In DNA, the CDR3 is TGCGCCAGCAGCTTGTGGGCAGGGAACCAAGAGACCCAGTACTTC. The full variable domain, in which reference TRBV5-1 and TRBJ2-5 provide the parts outside the CDR3, is KAGVTQTPRYLIKTRGQQVTLSCSPISGHRSVSWYQQTPGQGLQFLFEYFSETQRNKGNFPGRFSGRQFSNSRSEMNVSTLELGDSALYLCASSLWAGNQETQYFGPGTRLLVL.

The rearrangement uses TRBV20-1 and TRBJ2-5, with a tentative D call TRBD1 (6 bases). The better agreement between TRBJ2-7 and the DNA end casts doubt on the J call. The CDR3 length is 12 residues. CDR1 is DFQATT, CDR2 SNEGSKA, per germline (reference sequence). CDR3 loop: CSASMTGYEQYF. The CDR3 DNA reads as TGCAGTGCTAGTATGACAGGCTACGAGCAGTACTTC.

This clonotype has more than one count but fewer than ten. V and J are TRBV20-1 and TRBJ2-7, with 8 bases matching TRBD1. CDR1 is DFQATT and CDR2 is SNEGSKA in the germline V gene (reference sequence). The CDR3 contains 14 residues. V lost 3 bases and J lost 6; bases outside the gene matches: 10. This CDR3 is CSASLRDRRLEQYF. In DNA form, the CDR3 reads TGCAGTGCTAGCCTACGGGACAGGCGCCTCGAGCAGTACTTC.

This clonotype occurred once. The V call is TRBV12-3 or TRBV12-4, the J call TRBJ2-3; 10 bases agree with TRBD2. The CDR3 totals 17 residues. The V gene end was trimmed by 3 bases and the J gene end by 6 bases; junction bases not matched to a gene: 12. The chain's CDR3 is CASSLAAASGRKDTQYF. In DNA form, the CDR3 reads TGTGCCAGCAGTTTGGCGGCGGCTAGCGGGAGAAAGGATACGCAGTATTTT.

This chain joins TRBV9 and TRBJ2-7; 7 bases line up with TRBD2. Looked up from germline, CDR1 is SGDLS and CDR2 is YYNGEE. V was pared by 4 bases and J by 12 bases, with 16 bases of the junction left unmatched. This CDR3 is 14 amino acids long. The CDR3 nucleotides read TGTGCCAGCAGCAAGCGGGGCTTCAGCGAGACCCGGTACTTC. It codes for CASSKRGFSETRYF. Based on the CDR3 plus reference TRBV9 and TRBJ2-7, the full variable domain is DSGVTQTPKHLITATGQRVTLRCSPRSGDLSVYWYQQSLDQGLQFLIQYYNGEERAKGNILERFSAQQFPDLHSELNLSSLELGDSALYFCASSKRGFSETRYFGPGTRLTVT.

There are many counts of this clonotype. V gene TRBV12-3 or TRBV12-4 combines with J gene TRBJ2-7; 7 positions agree with TRBD1. The CDR3 spans 13 residues. V shed 6 bases and J 1 base; nucleotides not matched to a gene: 3. For the CDR3, the DNA is TGTGCCAGCAGCCGGGACAGATCCTACGAGCAGTACTTC. Protein sequence: CASSRDRSYEQYF.

This chain links TRBV6-1 with TRBJ1-2; 8 bases agree with TRBD1. V was clipped by 4 bases and J by 9 bases; unmatched bases: 4. The CDR3 consists of 12 residues. CDR1 is MNHNS and CDR2 is SASEGT in the germline V gene. CDR3 DNA sequence: TGTGCCAGCAGTGCCACAGGGGGGAGCTACACCTTC. This gives the protein CASSATGGSYTF.

The chain has TRBV6-1 and TRBJ1-2; 7 positions agree with TRBD1. CDR3 length: 12 amino acids. The germline V gene has CDR1 MNHNS and CDR2 SASEGT. Trimming removed 4 bases from V and 8 bases from J; junction bases left unmatched: 4. CDR3 region: CASSGTGAGYTF. For the CDR3, the DNA is TGTGCCAGCAGTGGAACAGGGGCGGGCTACACCTTC.

There are a few counts of this clonotype. The chain recombines TRBV14 with TRBJ2-5, with D tentatively TRBD2 (5 bases). This CDR3 has 14 amino acids. Trimming shortened V by 3 bases and J by 6 bases, and 14 bases separated the two germline ends. Per germline, CDR1 SGHDN and CDR2 FVKESK. The DNA of the CDR3 is TGTGCCAGCAGCCAGAGGGAACAGTCTAAGACCCAGTACTTC. This sequence encodes CASSQREQSKTQYF.

This clonotype was observed a handful of times. This sequence joins TRBV19 and TRBJ2-1; the D call may be TRBD1 or TRBD2 (5 bases each). Trimming took 9 bases from V and 0 from J, leaving 9 bases between them. CDR3 length equals 13 residues. Looked up from germline, CDR1 is LNHDA and CDR2 is SQIVND (reference sequence). CDR3 sequence: CASYGTSYNEQFF. As DNA, the CDR3 is TGTGCCAGCTACGGGACCTCCTACAATGAGCAGTTCTTC.

The chain is built from TRBV7-2 and TRBJ2-1; D may be TRBD2 (6 bases). The germline V gene has CDR1 SGHTA and CDR2 FQGNSA. The CDR3 is 15 amino acids. V was shortened by 6 bases and J by 8 bases, with 20 bases between the two germline ends. CDR3 residues: CASRRRRAAEDEQFF. DNA for the CDR3: TGTGCCAGCAGACGGAGGAGGGCCGCTGAGGATGAGCAGTTCTTC.